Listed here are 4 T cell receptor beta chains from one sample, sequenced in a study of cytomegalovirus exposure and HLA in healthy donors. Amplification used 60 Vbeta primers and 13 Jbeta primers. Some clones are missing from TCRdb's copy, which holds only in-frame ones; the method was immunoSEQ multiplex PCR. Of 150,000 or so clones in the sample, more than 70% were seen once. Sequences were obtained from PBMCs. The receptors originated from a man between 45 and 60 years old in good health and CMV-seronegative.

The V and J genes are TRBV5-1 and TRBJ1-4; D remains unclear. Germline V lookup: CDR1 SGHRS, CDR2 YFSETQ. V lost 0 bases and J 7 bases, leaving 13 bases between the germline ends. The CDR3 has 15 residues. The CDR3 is CASSLGEGLIEKLFF. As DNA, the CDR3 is TGCGCCAGCAGCTTGGGAGAGGGTTTAATTGAAAAACTGTTTTTT. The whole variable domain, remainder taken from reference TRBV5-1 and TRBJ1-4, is KAGVTQTPRYLIKTRGQQVTLSCSPISGHRSVSWYQQTPGQGLQFLFEYFSETQRNKGNFPGRFSGRQFSNSRSEMNVSTLELGDSALYLCASSLGEGLIEKLFFGSGTQLSVL.

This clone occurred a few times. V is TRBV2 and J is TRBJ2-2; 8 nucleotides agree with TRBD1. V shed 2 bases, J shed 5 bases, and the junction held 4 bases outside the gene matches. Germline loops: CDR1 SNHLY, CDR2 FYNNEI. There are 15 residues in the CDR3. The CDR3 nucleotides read TGTGCCAGCAGTGAAACAGGGGGTTATACCGGGGAGCTGTTTTTT. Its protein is CASSETGGYTGELFF.

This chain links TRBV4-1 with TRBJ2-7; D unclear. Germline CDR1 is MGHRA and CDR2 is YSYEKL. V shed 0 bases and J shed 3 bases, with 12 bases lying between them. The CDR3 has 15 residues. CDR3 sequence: CASSQELAPLYEQYF. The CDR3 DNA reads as TGCGCCAGCAGCCAAGAATTGGCACCTCTCTACGAGCAGTACTTC.

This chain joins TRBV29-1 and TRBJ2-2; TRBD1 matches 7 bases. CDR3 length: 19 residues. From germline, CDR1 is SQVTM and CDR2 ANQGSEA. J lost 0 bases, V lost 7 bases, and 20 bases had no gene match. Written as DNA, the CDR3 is TGCAGCGCTACCCGGGACAGTTGGAGAAATGATTCGAACACCGGGGAGCTGTTTTTT. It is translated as CSATRDSWRNDSNTGELFF.